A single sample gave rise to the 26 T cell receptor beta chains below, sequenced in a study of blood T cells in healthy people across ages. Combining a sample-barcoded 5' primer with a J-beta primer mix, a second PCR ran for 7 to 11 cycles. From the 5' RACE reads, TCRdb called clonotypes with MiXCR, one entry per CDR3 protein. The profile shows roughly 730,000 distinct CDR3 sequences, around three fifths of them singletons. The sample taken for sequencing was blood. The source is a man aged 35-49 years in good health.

The CDR3 DNA is TGCAGCGCGGGACTAGCTCATTCCTACGAGCAGTACTTC. As protein: CSAGLAHSYEQYF. The V gene is TRBV29-1, the J gene TRBJ2-7; TRBD2 matches 9 bases. Per the germline V gene, CDR1 is SQVTM and CDR2 is ANQGSEA. The CDR3 is 13 residues long. With V trimmed by 7 bases and J by 1 base, 5 bases remained unmatched.

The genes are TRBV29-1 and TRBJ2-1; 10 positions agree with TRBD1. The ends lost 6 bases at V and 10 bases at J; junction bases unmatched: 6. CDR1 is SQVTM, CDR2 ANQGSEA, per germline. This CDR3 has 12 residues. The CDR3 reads CSVRDRGFEQFF. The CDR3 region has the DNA TGCAGCGTCCGGGACAGGGGATTCGAGCAGTTCTTC.

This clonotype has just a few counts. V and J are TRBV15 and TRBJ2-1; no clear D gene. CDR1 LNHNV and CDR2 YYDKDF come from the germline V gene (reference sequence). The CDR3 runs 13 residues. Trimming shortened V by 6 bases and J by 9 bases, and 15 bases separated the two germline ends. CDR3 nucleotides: TGTGCCACCAGTGCCCCAGCAGTGACTGAGCAGTTCTTC. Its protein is CATSAPAVTEQFF.

CDR3 DNA sequence: TGTGCCAGCAGCTTAGATAGCGGGGGGCCGAACGAGCAGTACTTC. Residues: CASSLDSGGPNEQYF. The rearrangement uses TRBV7-9 and TRBJ2-7, with 10 bases that match TRBD2. CDR3 length equals 15 residues. Germline V gene sequence: CDR1 SEHNR, CDR2 FQNEAQ (reference sequence). The V and J ends lost 1 base and 5 bases, in that order; junction bases with no gene match: 5.

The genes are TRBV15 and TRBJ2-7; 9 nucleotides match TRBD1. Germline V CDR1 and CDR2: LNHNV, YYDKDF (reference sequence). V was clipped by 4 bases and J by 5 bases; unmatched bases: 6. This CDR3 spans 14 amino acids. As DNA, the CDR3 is TGTGCCACCAGCACCCGGGACAGGGAAAACGAGCAGTACTTC. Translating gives CATSTRDRENEQYF.

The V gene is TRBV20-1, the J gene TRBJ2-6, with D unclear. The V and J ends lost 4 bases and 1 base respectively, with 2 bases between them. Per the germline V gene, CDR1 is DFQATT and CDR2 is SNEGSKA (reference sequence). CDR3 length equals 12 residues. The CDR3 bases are TGCAGTGCTAAATCTGGGGCCAACGTCCTGACTTTC. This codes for CSAKSGANVLTF.

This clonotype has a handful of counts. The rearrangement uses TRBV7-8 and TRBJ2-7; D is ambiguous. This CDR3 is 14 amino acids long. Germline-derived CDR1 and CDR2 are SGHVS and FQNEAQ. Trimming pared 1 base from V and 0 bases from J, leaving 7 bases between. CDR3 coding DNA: TGTGCCAGCAGCTTAGGGTGGTACTCCTACGAGCAGTACTTC. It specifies CASSLGWYSYEQYF.

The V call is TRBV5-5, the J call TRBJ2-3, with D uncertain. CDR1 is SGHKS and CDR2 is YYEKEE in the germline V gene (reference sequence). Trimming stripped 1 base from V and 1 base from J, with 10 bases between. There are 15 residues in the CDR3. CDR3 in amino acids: CASSLQTPGTDTQYF. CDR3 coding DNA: TGTGCCAGCAGCTTGCAGACACCTGGCACAGATACGCAGTATTTT.

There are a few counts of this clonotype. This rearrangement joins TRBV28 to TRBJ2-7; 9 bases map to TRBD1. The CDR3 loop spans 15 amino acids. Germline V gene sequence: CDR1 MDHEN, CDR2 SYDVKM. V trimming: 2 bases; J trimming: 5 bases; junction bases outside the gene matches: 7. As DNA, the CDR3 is TGTGCCAGCAGTTTAAGGACAGGGGTTACCGACGAGCAGTACTTC. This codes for CASSLRTGVTDEQYF.

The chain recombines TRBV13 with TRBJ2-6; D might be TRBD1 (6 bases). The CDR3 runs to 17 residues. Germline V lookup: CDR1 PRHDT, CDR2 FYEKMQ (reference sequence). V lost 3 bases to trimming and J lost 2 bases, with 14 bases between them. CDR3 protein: CASSFTAGAAGANVLTF. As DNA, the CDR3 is TGTGCCAGCAGCTTCACGGCAGGGGCGGCTGGGGCCAACGTCCTGACTTTC.

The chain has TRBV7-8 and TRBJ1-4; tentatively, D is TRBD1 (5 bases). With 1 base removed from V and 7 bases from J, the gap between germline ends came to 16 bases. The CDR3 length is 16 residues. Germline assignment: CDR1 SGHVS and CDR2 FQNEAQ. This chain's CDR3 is CASSLDRVYQGEKLFF. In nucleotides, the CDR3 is TGTGCCAGCAGCTTAGACCGGGTGTATCAGGGTGAAAAACTGTTTTTT. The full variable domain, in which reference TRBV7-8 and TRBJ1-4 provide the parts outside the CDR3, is GAGVSQSPRYKVAKRGQDVALRCDPISGHVSLFWYQQALGQGPEFLTYFQNEAQLDKSGLPSDRFFAERPEGSVSTLKIQRTQQEDSAVYLCASSLDRVYQGEKLFFGSGTQLSVL.

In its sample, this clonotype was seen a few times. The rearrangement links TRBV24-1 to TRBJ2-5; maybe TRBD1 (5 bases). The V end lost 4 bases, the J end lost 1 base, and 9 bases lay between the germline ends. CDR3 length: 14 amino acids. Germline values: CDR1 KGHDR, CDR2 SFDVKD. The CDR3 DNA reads TGTGCCACCAGTGAAGTTGACAGCCAAGAGACCCAGTACTTC. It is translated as CATSEVDSQETQYF.

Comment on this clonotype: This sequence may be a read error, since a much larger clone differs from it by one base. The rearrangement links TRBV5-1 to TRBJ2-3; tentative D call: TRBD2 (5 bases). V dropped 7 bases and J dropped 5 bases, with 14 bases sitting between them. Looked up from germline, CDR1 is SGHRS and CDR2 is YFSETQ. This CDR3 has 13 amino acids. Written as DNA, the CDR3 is TGCGCCAGCTCGGCGGACTTCATAGATACGCAGTATTTT. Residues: CASSADFIDTQYF.

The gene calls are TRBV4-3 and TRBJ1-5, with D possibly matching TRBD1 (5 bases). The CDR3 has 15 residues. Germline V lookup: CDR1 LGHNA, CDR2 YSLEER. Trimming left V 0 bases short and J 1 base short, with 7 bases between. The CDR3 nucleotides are TGCGCCAGCAGCCAAGAGGGGCGGAGCAATCAGCCCCAGCATTTT. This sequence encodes CASSQEGRSNQPQHF.

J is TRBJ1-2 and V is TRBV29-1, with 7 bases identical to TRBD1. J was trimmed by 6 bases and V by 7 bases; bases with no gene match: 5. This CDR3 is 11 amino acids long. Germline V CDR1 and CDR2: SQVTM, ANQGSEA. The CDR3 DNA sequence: TGCAGCGCTATGGACAGGCATGGCTACACCTTC. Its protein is CSAMDRHGYTF.

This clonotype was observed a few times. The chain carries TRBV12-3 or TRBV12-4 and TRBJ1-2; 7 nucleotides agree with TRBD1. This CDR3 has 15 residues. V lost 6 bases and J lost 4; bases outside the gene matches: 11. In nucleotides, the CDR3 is TGTGCCAGCAGCTCCTCGGGACAGCCCTCCTATGGCTACACCTTC. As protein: CASSSSGQPSYGYTF.

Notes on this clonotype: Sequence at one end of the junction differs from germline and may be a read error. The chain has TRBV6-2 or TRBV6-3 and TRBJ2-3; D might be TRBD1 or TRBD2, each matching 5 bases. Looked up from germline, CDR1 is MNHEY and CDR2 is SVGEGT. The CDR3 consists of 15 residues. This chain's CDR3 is CASSYSGTFTDTQYF. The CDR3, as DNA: TGTGCCAGCAGTTACTCGGGGACCTTCACAGATACGCAGTACTTT.

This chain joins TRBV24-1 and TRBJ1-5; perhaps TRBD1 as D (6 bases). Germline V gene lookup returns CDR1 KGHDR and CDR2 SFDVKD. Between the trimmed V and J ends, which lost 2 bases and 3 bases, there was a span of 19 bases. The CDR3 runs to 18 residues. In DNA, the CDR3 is TGTGCCACCAGTGATTCCACGGGGGGGGCAGGGAACAATCAGCCCCAGCATTTT. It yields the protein CATSDSTGGAGNNQPQHF.

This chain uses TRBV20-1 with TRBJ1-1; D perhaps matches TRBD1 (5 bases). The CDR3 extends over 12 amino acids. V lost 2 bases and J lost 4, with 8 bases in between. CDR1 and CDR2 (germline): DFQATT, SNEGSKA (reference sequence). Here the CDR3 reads CSARWGSTEAFF. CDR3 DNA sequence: TGCAGTGCTAGATGGGGGAGCACTGAAGCTTTCTTT.

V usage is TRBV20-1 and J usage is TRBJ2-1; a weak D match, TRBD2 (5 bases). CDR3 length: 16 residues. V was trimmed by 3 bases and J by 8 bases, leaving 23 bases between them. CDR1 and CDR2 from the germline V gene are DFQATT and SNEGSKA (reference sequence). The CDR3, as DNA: TGCAGTGCTAGGCCCAACAGCGTAGGAGGAGGCGATGAGCAGTTCTTC. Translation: CSARPNSVGGGDEQFF.

The DNA for the CDR3 is TGCAGTGCTAGAGTAATCGGGCGGGAGTCCGGGGGGCAGTTCTTC. Translated: CSARVIGRESGGQFF. The chain combines TRBV20-1 with TRBJ2-1; 7 nucleotides match TRBD2. The CDR3 spans 15 residues. CDR1 is DFQATT and CDR2 is SNEGSKA in the germline V gene (reference sequence). The V segment lost 1 base and the J segment 12 bases; nucleotides outside the gene matches: 15.

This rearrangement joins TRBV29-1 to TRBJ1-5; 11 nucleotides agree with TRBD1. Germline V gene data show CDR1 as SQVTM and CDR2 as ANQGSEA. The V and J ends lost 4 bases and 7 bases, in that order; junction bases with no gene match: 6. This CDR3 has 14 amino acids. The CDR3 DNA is TGCAGCGTTGTCCCGGGACAGGGGGACCAGCCCCAGCATTTT. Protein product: CSVVPGQGDQPQHF.

The CDR3 here is CSAPKKSGNFGQPQHF. In DNA form, the CDR3 reads TGCAGTGCCCCAAAAAAATCTGGTAATTTTGGTCAGCCCCAGCATTTT. The rearrangement uses TRBV20-1 and TRBJ1-5, with D uncertain. Trimming left V 6 bases short and J 6 bases short, with 24 bases between. Germline CDR1 DFQATT, CDR2 SNEGSKA (reference sequence). The CDR3 length is 16 residues.

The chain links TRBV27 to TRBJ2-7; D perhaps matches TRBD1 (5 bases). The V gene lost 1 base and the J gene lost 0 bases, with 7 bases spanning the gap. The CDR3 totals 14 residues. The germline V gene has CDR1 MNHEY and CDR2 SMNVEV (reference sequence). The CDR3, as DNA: TGTGCCAGCAGTTTATTCGACAGCTCCTACGAGCAGTACTTC. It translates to CASSLFDSSYEQYF.

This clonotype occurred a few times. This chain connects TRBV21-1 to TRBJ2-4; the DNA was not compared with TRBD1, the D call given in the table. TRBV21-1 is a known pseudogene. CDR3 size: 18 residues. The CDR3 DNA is TGTGCCAGCAGCAAAGCGCTACACGTCAGGGGATCCAAAAACATTCAGTACTTC. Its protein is CASSKALHVRGSKNIQYF.

As DNA, the CDR3 is TGTGCCAGCAGCCCTCGGGGGACACGGAAAGGGAATGAGCAGTTCTTC. Encoded protein: CASSPRGTRKGNEQFF. This sequence joins TRBV7-6 and TRBJ2-1; either TRBD1 or TRBD2 may supply D (6 bases each). The V gene lost 5 bases and the J gene lost 7 bases, with 21 bases spanning the gap. The CDR3 extends over 16 amino acids. Germline-derived CDR1 and CDR2 are SGHVS and FNYEAQ.